The clone carrying this TCR beta chain showed up many times. Antigen: not known. The cDNA was generated by 5'RACE with 10-nucleotide random UMIs. One entry per CDR3 protein, called by TCRdb with MiXCR from the 5' RACE reads. The sample has some 83,000 distinct CDR3 sequences, just over 2.5% seen once; the top ten hold 1.1%. This specimen comes from a study of neurological immune-mediated disorders. Findings of the study overall: Private repertoires in all groups were suggested by the absence of shared CDR3 amino acid sequences among expanded clones across subjects.

The CDR3 sequence is 15 residues long. Trimming at V came to 8 bases and at J to 0 bases, leaving 9 bases not matched to a gene. Unsorted libraries were derived from 2 million PBMCs stored at -80 C. The rearrangement links TRBV12-3 or TRBV12-4 to TRBJ2-7; 8 bases match TRBD2. The TCR was taken from a woman aged 25 to 39 with multiple sclerosis. The sample consisted of PBMCs. The CDR3, as DNA: TGTGCCAGCGCGAATATAGCGGGGATCTCCTACGAGCAGTACTTC. Amino acids: CASANIAGISYEQYF.